One T cell receptor beta chain is described in this entry. The data derive from a study of blood T cells in healthy people across ages. Primers used in a second PCR of roughly 7 to 12 cycles were a sample-barcoded 5' primer and a J-beta primer mix. Each cDNA molecule was tagged by a template-switch adaptor that had 12 random nucleotides. Using its own MiXCR run on the 5' RACE reads, TCRdb lists one record per CDR3 protein. The table has some 1.5 million distinct CDR3 sequences, under 55% seen once. Germline V CDR1 and CDR2: SGHVS, FNYEAQ. With 5 bases clipped from V and 6 bases from J, the junction kept 7 bases outside the gene matches. The CDR3 consists of 14 residues.

Sequencing was carried out using blood. This chain uses TRBV7-6 with TRBJ1-2; 9 bases match TRBD1. The origin of this receptor is a woman aged 18 to 35 in good health. The CDR3 nucleotides are TGTGCCAGCAGCCCCTCGGACAGGGGTGATGGCTACACCTTC. It codes for CASSPSDRGDGYTF.